This T cell receptor beta chain was captured in a study of regulatory and conventional T cells in RAG deficiency. Conventional CD4+ T cells were sorted from blood as CD25-low CD127-high cells. Remarks on this clone: Its specificity is not known.

General study findings and limits: Compared with controls, unique Treg TCR beta sequences dropped approximately 100-fold in Omenn syndrome and CID/AS. In Omenn syndrome, Treg and Tconv repertoires overlapped >85%. RAG-deficient patients showed markedly lower Shannon entropy and higher Simpson indices than control T-cell subsets.

Germline assignment: CDR1 SGDLS and CDR2 YYNGEE. The CDR3 has 17 amino acids. Unmatched junction bases numbered 5, after V lost 0 bases and J lost 3 bases. The protocol was immunoSEQ multiplex PCR, while the TCRdb copy is restricted to in-frame clones and leaves out a portion. The table has 45,000 or so clones, around 90% seen once. These data also formed part of another study, on regulatory T cells. From that paper: The PCR used 52 TRBV and 13 TRBJ primers. Patient repertoires had restricted TRB V-J pairs and skewed V and J usage, most in Tregs.

This chain joins TRBV9 and TRBJ2-1; 11 positions agree with TRBD2. The sequence came from a human donor in good health. The sample comprised CD4+ effector T cells sorted from blood. CDR3 in DNA: TGTGCCAGCAGCGTAGGGGCGGGACTAGCGGTCTACAATGAGCAGTTCTTC. This sequence encodes CASSVGAGLAVYNEQFF.